This T cell receptor (beta chain) appears in the sequencing data of a study of OX40 agonist ivuxolimab in advanced cancers. About the investigation overall: Ivuxolimab, which targeted the costimulatory receptor OX40 (CD134), was an agonistic, fully human IgG2 monoclonal antibody. Intravenous ivuxolimab was administered to patients every 2 weeks at six dose levels: 0.01, 0.1, 0.3, 1.5, 3 and 10 mg/kg. Of the roughly 53 patients in dose escalation, 19 had hepatocellular carcinoma, about 15 had melanoma, 9 had renal cell carcinoma and 9 had head and neck cancer. In the dose-escalation cohort, around four fifths of patients were male, and the mean age was 60 years with a range of roughly 23 to 79. Patients were allowed to have had prior anti-PD-1, anti-PD-L1 or anti-CTLA-4 therapy, and approximately 41% of the dose-escalation patients had previously received checkpoint inhibitors. Partial responses occurred in three dose-escalation patients: two with cutaneous melanoma and one with hepatocellular carcinoma. Peripheral TCRbeta sequencing was intended to test whether TCR sequence diversity was altered and clonal T-cell expansion was caused by ivuxolimab. The paper describes the monotherapy dose-escalation part (N of about 55 patients) of the phase I trial of ivuxolimab.

Findings and caveats that apply to the study as a whole: Which antigens the clonally expanded peripheral T cells were specific for was not determined. Low levels of normalized T-cell clonal expansion were also shown by some nonresponding patients. Clonal expansion of both CD4+ and CD8+ blood T cells was observed from baseline to week 6 at doses 0.1 to 3.0 mg/kg. Partial responders in the 0.1-3.0 mg/kg groups had among the lowest normalized peripheral clonal expansion, especially among CD8+ T cells. On average, CD8+ T cells showed more expanded clones than CD4+ T cells after ivuxolimab.

Genomic DNA was isolated from the sorted cells so that the TCRbeta CDR3 region could be sequenced. The immunoSEQ Assay was used to sequence the TCRbeta CDR3 regions. Here the immuneACCESS table is served through TCRdb, limited to in-frame sequences with V and J called. Missing clones are a known gap in these copies; in checked studies unresolved V genes cover under half, and the rest lacks a known reason. The sample table shows roughly 67,000 clones, and approximately 86% are seen once. Jointly, the top ten make up about 5% of the sample. Patients with autoimmune disease history or receiving systemic immunosuppression were excluded from the trial. Peripheral blood for TCR sequencing was collected from all dose cohorts at baseline, on cycle 4 day 1, and on cycle 7 day 1. Samples came from an open-label, multicenter, first-in-human phase I dose-escalation trial of ivuxolimab. Adults with locally advanced or metastatic melanoma, renal cell carcinoma, hepatocellular carcinoma or head and neck squamous cell carcinoma were enrolled in the trial. Before TCR sequencing, CD4+ T cells and CD8+ T cells were sorted from peripheral blood as separate populations.

Of note for this clone: The antigen this receptor binds is unknown. The record has no base qualities; no much larger clone is one base away.

Including the terminal cysteine and phenylalanine, the CDR3 comprises 13 residues. The CDR3 DNA has 39 bases and is translated from base 1. Taken from the germline V gene, the CDR1 and CDR2 loops are SGHAT and FQNNGV. Deletion took 5 bases off V and 2 bases off J, with a span of 7 bases between the germline ends. Source: CD4+ or CD8+ T cells sorted from blood, taken in a trial of the OX40 agonist ivuxolimab. This receptor was taken from an adult with an advanced solid tumor such as melanoma, head and neck, liver or kidney cancer. The chain employs TRBV11-2 and TRBJ1-5; TRBD1 is a possible D gene, resting on 5 matching bases. CDR3 reads: CASSVGGNQPQHF. The nucleotide sequence reads TGTGCCAGCAGCGTAGGGGGCAATCAGCCCCAGCATTTT.